Below, 15 T cell receptor beta chains from the same sample are listed, as sequenced in a study of Graves' ophthalmopathy and Graves' hyperthyroidism. RNA transcripts provided the template for amplifying TCR beta CDR3 regions. The workflow started with a first-round RT-PCR run with HTBI primers and then moved on to a second-round multiplex PCR. Using its own MiXCR run on the multiplex PCR reads, TCRdb lists one record per CDR3 protein. The sample gives over a million distinct CDR3 sequences, 35% to 40% of which show up once; around 10% is in the top ten. The sample was peripheral blood or thyroid tissue (not recorded which). Receptors originate from an adult man with Graves' hyperthyroidism.

The genes are TRBV9 and TRBJ1-3; 7 nucleotides line up with TRBD1. This CDR3 has 16 residues. V lost 5 bases and J lost 4; bases outside the gene matches: 12. Germline values: CDR1 SGDLS, CDR2 YYNGEE. The CDR3 here is CASSPRQGVAGNTIYF. In DNA, the CDR3 is TGTGCCAGCAGTCCTAGACAGGGAGTTGCAGGAAACACCATATATTTT.

The V call is TRBV29-1, the J call TRBJ2-5; possible D gene TRBD1, 6 bases. CDR1 SQVTM and CDR2 ANQGSEA come from the germline V gene. The CDR3 is 13 amino acids. V was cut by 6 bases and J by 1 base, with 12 bases left in between. The CDR3 DNA is TGCAGCGTGAGAGGACAGATCCAAGAGACCCAGTACTTC. Translating it yields CSVRGQIQETQYF. Complete variable domain (other parts from reference TRBV29-1 and TRBJ2-5): SAVISQKPSRDICQRGTSLTIQCQVDSQVTMMFWYRQQPGQSLTLIATANQGSEATYESGFVIDKFPISRPNLTFSTLTVSNMSPEDSSIYLCSVRGQIQETQYFGPGTRLLVL.

V is TRBV10-2 and J is TRBJ1-5; no clear D gene. The CDR3 loop spans 14 amino acids. CDR1 WSHSY and CDR2 SAAADI come from the germline V gene. The ends were cut back, 7 bases at V and 3 bases at J, with 13 bases in the middle. The CDR3 spells CASNQDGNNQPQHF. The DNA of the CDR3 is TGCGCCAGCAATCAGGACGGTAACAATCAGCCCCAGCATTTT.

This clonotype is a singleton in its sample. CDR3 loop: CASSEFRDSNQPQHF. Here the CDR3 DNA reads TGTGCCAGTAGTGAGTTCAGGGATAGCAATCAGCCCCAGCATTTT. The V and J genes are TRBV19 and TRBJ1-5; tentative D call: TRBD1 (5 bases). With 5 bases removed from V and 0 bases from J, the gap between germline ends came to 11 bases. Germline assignment: CDR1 LNHDA and CDR2 SQIVND (reference sequence). The CDR3 loop spans 15 amino acids.

This clonotype was observed a few times. The chain recombines TRBV10-3 with TRBJ1-5; weak D call: TRBD1 (5 bases). This CDR3 is built from 15 residues. V lost 10 bases and J 3 bases, leaving 19 bases between the germline ends. Germline V lookup: CDR1 ENHRY, CDR2 SYGVKD. The CDR3 region is CASREGRISNQPQHF. CDR3 in DNA: TGTGCCAGCAGGGAGGGCAGGATTTCCAATCAGCCCCAGCATTTT.

In this sample, this clonotype turned up many times. The CDR3 loop reads CSVETGIYGYTF. As DNA, the CDR3 is TGCAGCGTGGAGACAGGGATCTATGGCTACACCTTC. This sequence joins TRBV29-1 and TRBJ1-2; 7 bases align to TRBD1. The length of the CDR3 is 12 residues. Germline CDR1 reads SQVTM; CDR2 reads ANQGSEA. With 6 bases clipped from V and 4 bases from J, the junction kept 5 bases outside the gene matches.

The table lists this clonotype with many counts. V and J are TRBV7-2 and TRBJ1-2; D unresolved. V was trimmed by 2 bases and J by 1 base, leaving 8 bases between them. The CDR3 is made up of 14 amino acids. The V gene's germline CDR1 is SGHTA and CDR2 FQGNSA. CDR3 coding DNA: TGTGCCAGCAGCTTAACCCAGGTTAACTATGGCTACACCTTC. This codes for CASSLTQVNYGYTF.

This clonotype has ten or more counts. The genes are TRBV2 and TRBJ2-7, with 12 bases lining up with TRBD2. Per germline, CDR1 SNHLY and CDR2 FYNNEI. Germline trimming cut 6 bases from V and 5 bases from J; bases unmatched to any gene: 5. The CDR3 length is 14 residues. The CDR3 loop reads CASSVTSGSHEQYF. In nucleotides, the CDR3 is TGTGCCAGCAGCGTGACTAGCGGGAGCCACGAGCAGTACTTC.

The chain employs TRBV20-1 and TRBJ1-3; D remains ambiguous. Deletions cut 0 bases from V and 6 bases from J, with 6 bases between. Germline V gives CDR1 DFQATT, CDR2 SNEGSKA (reference sequence). This CDR3 is built from 12 residues. The CDR3 region is CSAREHVNTIYF. CDR3 bases: TGCAGTGCTAGAGAACACGTAAACACCATATATTTT.

The genes are TRBV29-1 and TRBJ2-6; 7 nucleotides agree with TRBD2. The CDR3 runs 13 residues. CDR1 is SQVTM, CDR2 ANQGSEA, per germline. Trimming removed 7 bases from V and 4 bases from J; junction bases left unmatched: 4. The CDR3 loop is CSAGGTGANVLTF. The CDR3, as DNA: TGCAGCGCCGGGGGGACCGGGGCCAACGTCCTGACTTTC.

This clonotype has more than one count but fewer than ten. The chain carries TRBV11-2 and TRBJ1-4, with D perhaps TRBD1 (6 bases). Trimming cost V 5 bases and J 0 bases, with 13 bases left between them. This CDR3 spans 16 amino acids. Per germline, CDR1 SGHAT and CDR2 FQNNGV. The CDR3 is CASSARTVATNEKLFF. Here the CDR3 DNA reads TGTGCCAGCAGCGCGCGGACAGTTGCAACTAATGAAAAACTGTTTTTT.

Ten or more counts support this clonotype. The rearrangement joins TRBV24-1 to TRBJ2-7; 7 positions match TRBD2. The CDR3 extends over 13 amino acids. CDR1 is KGHDR, CDR2 SFDVKD, per germline. The V and J ends lost 9 bases and 3 bases, in that order; junction bases with no gene match: 7. CDR3: CATQLGEGYEQYF. In DNA form, the CDR3 reads TGTGCCACCCAGTTGGGGGAGGGCTACGAGCAGTACTTC.

This sequence joins TRBV2 and TRBJ2-5; tentatively, D is TRBD1 or TRBD2 (6 bases each). CDR3 length equals 18 residues. Per germline, CDR1 SNHLY and CDR2 FYNNEI. Trimming shortened V by 7 bases and J by 1 base, and 25 bases separated the two germline ends. The CDR3 here is CASTSDGGPQETQETQYF. CDR3 bases: TGTGCCAGCACGTCCGACGGGGGCCCCCAAGAGACCCAAGAGACCCAGTACTTC.

This clonotype was detected ten times or more. V gene TRBV10-2 combines with J gene TRBJ1-6; 9 bases line up with TRBD1. The V and J ends lost 8 bases and 7 bases, in that order; junction bases with no gene match: 3. The CDR3 consists of 13 residues. Per germline, CDR1 WSHSY and CDR2 SAAADI. This CDR3 reads CASFTGGNSPLHF. The DNA for the CDR3 is TGCGCCAGCTTTACAGGGGGCAATTCACCCCTCCACTTT.

This clonotype was counted once. The V gene is TRBV7-6, the J gene TRBJ1-5, with 7 nucleotides matching TRBD1. CDR3 length: 15 amino acids. Trimming at V came to 6 bases and at J to 6 bases, leaving 11 bases not matched to a gene. Germline CDR1 is SGHVS and CDR2 is FNYEAQ. The CDR3 bases are TGTGCCAGCAGTTCAGAGACAGGGTTGAGTCAGCCCCAGCATTTT. Its translation: CASSSETGLSQPQHF.